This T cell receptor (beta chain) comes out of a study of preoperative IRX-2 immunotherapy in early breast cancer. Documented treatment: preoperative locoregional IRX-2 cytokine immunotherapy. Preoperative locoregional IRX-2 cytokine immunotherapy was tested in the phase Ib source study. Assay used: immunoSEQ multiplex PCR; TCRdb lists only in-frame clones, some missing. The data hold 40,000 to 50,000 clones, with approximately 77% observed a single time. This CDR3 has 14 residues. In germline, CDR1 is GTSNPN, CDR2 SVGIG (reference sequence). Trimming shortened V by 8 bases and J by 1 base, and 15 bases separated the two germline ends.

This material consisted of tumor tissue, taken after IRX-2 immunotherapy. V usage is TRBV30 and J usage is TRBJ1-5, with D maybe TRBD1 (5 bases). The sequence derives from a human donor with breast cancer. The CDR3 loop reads CAGARGGSNQPQHF. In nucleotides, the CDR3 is TGTGCCGGAGCAAGGGGCGGGAGCAATCAGCCCCAGCATTTT.